What follows are 19 T cell receptor beta chains derived from one specimen sequenced in a study of CD8+CD57+ T cells in acquired aplastic anemia. Profiles of TCR beta VDJ and CDR3 were generated from a genomic DNA template. Via MiXCR, TCRdb re-called the reads, giving one row per CDR3 protein. Of 200,000 to 300,000 distinct CDR3 sequences listed, roughly 82% are singletons. The patients chosen for sequencing had shown expansion of CD8+CD57+ cells (detected by flow cytometry). The source material was sorted CD4+, CD8+, or CD8+CD57+ T cells (not recorded which) from PBMCs. These receptors originate from a human donor with aplastic anemia.

With regard to this clonotype: Without the conserved terminal phenylalanine or tryptophan, this CDR3 likely stems from a read error. Because the CDR3's place on the DNA is in doubt, the DNA is left out and the CDR3 is given as listed by TCRdb. The J gene is TRBJ2-6, the V gene TRBV2; the table's D call of TRBD1 was not tested on the DNA. The CDR3 has 16 amino acids, counting both end residues. Germline V gives CDR1 SNHLY, CDR2 FYNNEI. The CDR3 is CASGVAGTYAHNFGTG.

CDR3 amino acids: CAIGTGYYNEQFF. CDR3 bases: TGTGCCATTGGGACAGGTTACTACAATGAGCAGTTCTTC. The J gene is TRBJ2-1, the V gene TRBV25-1, with 8 bases matching TRBD1. The length of the CDR3 is 13 residues. The V segment lost 10 bases and the J segment 3 bases; nucleotides outside the gene matches: 5. From germline, CDR1 is MGHDK and CDR2 SYGVNS.

This clonotype was seen once. The chain is built from TRBV7-9 and TRBJ1-2; weak D call: TRBD1 (5 bases). Trimming left V 5 bases short and J 7 bases short, with 14 bases between. In germline, CDR1 is SEHNR, CDR2 FQNEAQ (reference sequence). The CDR3 extends over 13 amino acids. CDR3 nucleotides: TGTGCCAGCAGCACAGGCGTTGAGAGTGGCTACACCTTC. Translation: CASSTGVESGYTF.

This clonotype was seen ten or more times. V gene TRBV6-2 or TRBV6-3 combines with J gene TRBJ2-3; D might be TRBD2 (5 bases). V was pared by 6 bases and J by 0 bases, with 13 bases between. The germline gives CDR1 MNHEY, CDR2 SVGEGT. The CDR3 covers 15 residues. The CDR3 is CASSPGVVSTDTQYF. The CDR3 region has the DNA TGTGCCAGCAGCCCCGGGGTAGTGAGCACAGATACGCAGTATTTT.

This chain links TRBV2 with TRBJ1-1; D not certain. Per the germline V gene, CDR1 is SNHLY and CDR2 is FYNNEI. The V and J ends lost 6 bases and 3 bases respectively, with 8 bases between them. This CDR3 region has 12 residues. The DNA for the CDR3 is TGTGCCAGCAGCGCACAACACACTGAAGCTTTCTTT. Translating it yields CASSAQHTEAFF.

As concerns this clonotype: The limits of the CDR3 on the DNA are not certain, so only TCRdb's listed CDR3 is given. The chain couples TRBV6-5 to TRBJ1-2. Germline CDR1 MNHEY, CDR2 SVGAGI. The CDR3 has 16 residues if both end residues are counted. CDR3 region: CASSLERDGLVYNYTF.

The chain couples TRBV7-8 to TRBJ2-7; maybe TRBD2 (6 bases). V lost 2 bases to trimming and J lost 4 bases, with 24 bases between them. Looked up from germline, CDR1 is SGHVS and CDR2 is FQNEAQ. The CDR3 is made up of 18 amino acids. Here the CDR3 DNA reads TGTGCCAGCAGCTTACAGGGAGGCGCCGCAACGCTTTCTTACGAGCAGTACGTC. This gives the protein CASSLQGGAATLSYEQYV.

The V gene is TRBV7-9, the J gene TRBJ1-6, with no clear D. Trimming removed 3 bases at V and 3 bases at J, with 12 bases between. Germline V gene data show CDR1 as SEHNR and CDR2 as FQNEAQ (reference sequence). This CDR3 has 16 residues. CDR3 amino acids: CASSLEGNGYNSPLHF. The CDR3 nucleotides are TGTGCCAGCAGCTTGGAGGGTAACGGCTATAATTCACCCCTCCACTTT.

The chain uses TRBV7-8 and TRBJ2-7; D perhaps matches TRBD2 (5 bases). Germline V gives CDR1 SGHVS, CDR2 FQNEAQ. The CDR3 is 15 residues long. With 3 bases removed from V and 7 bases from J, the gap between germline ends came to 19 bases. The CDR3 region is CASSFTGGPDTEQYF. The CDR3 coding sequence is TGTGCCAGCAGCTTTACCGGAGGCCCCGATACGGAGCAGTACTTC.

The genes are TRBV25-1 and TRBJ2-5; possibly TRBD1 for D (6 bases). The germline CDR1 and CDR2 sequences are MGHDK and SYGVNS. The CDR3 loop spans 17 amino acids. The ends were cut back, 0 bases at V and 1 base at J, with 15 bases in the middle. The CDR3 DNA sequence: TGTGCCAGCAGTGAATATTTGGGGACAAATGTCCAAGAGACCCAGTACTTC. Its protein product is CASSEYLGTNVQETQYF. The full variable domain, completed using reference TRBV25-1 and TRBJ2-5, is EADIYQTPRYLVIGTGKKITLECSQTMGHDKMYWYQQDPGMELHLIHYSYGVNSTEKGDLSSESTVSRIRTEHFPLTLESARPSHTSQYLCASSEYLGTNVQETQYFGPGTRLLVL.

Comments on this clonotype: Germline and junction disagree at one end, which may indicate a read error. This sequence joins TRBV7-2 and TRBJ2-1; 9 nucleotides match TRBD2. Germline CDR1 and CDR2: SGHTA and FQGNSA. CDR3 length: 16 amino acids. CDR3 sequence: CASSLQRSGGCDEQFF. The CDR3 nucleotides are TGCGCCAGCAGCTTGCAAAGGAGCGGGGGGTGCGATGAGCAGTTCTTC.

V usage is TRBV20-1 and J usage is TRBJ1-1; D unclear. Germline values: CDR1 DFQATT, CDR2 SNEGSKA (reference sequence). The CDR3 is 12 residues long. Trimming cost V 5 bases and J 1 base, with 8 bases left between them. DNA of the CDR3: TGCAGTGCTCCCCAAGGGAACACTGAAGCTTTCTTT. Translating gives CSAPQGNTEAFF.

This clonotype was found once. Since the CDR3 does not end with the conserved phenylalanine or tryptophan, this likely comes from a read error. The DNA is omitted, as the CDR3 cannot be located on it reliably, and the CDR3 follows TCRdb's listing. The chain links TRBV7-3 to TRBJ2-1; the table's D call TRBD2 went unverified against the DNA. A total of 15 residues make up the CDR3, ends included. CDR1 is SGHTA and CDR2 is FQGTGA in the germline V gene. The CDR3: CASSVAGGSYNEELC.

CDR3 region: CSVGSSYEQYV. The CDR3 nucleotides read TGCAGCGTTGGGAGCTCCTACGAGCAGTACGTC. The chain links TRBV29-1 to TRBJ2-7, with D uncertain. The germline CDR1 and CDR2 sequences are SQVTM and ANQGSEA. This CDR3 is built from 11 residues. Trimming cost V 4 bases and J 0 bases, with 4 bases left between them.

Concerning this clonotype itself: One end of the junction is discordant with germline, which a read error may explain. The V call is TRBV7-9, the J call TRBJ2-5; TRBD2 might be the D (6 bases). This CDR3 is built from 15 residues. In germline, CDR1 is SEHNR, CDR2 FQNEAQ (reference sequence). The CDR3 is CASSSSRRSGETQYF. DNA for the CDR3: TGTGCCAGCAGCTCAAGCCGTCGTTCGGGGGAGACGCAGTACTTC.

The CDR3 is CAGRVAREAEYF. As DNA, the CDR3 is TGTGCCGGACGGGTGGCAAGGGAGGCCGAGTACTTC. The gene calls are TRBV7-9 and TRBJ2-5, with D perhaps TRBD2 (6 bases). Germline CDR1 is SEHNR and CDR2 is FQNEAQ (reference sequence). V lost 11 bases and J 12 bases, leaving 22 bases between the germline ends. This CDR3 is 12 amino acids long.

Comments on this clonotype: A junction boundary mismatches the germline segment, possibly from a read error. The chain uses TRBV7-9 and TRBJ2-4, with a possible D match to TRBD2 (6 bases). The germline CDR1 and CDR2 sequences are SEHNR and FQNEAQ (reference sequence). The length of the CDR3 is 17 residues. The CDR3 is CASSETATVLAKKIQYF. The CDR3 DNA reads TGTGCCAGCAGCGAAACTGCGACAGTACTAGCCAAAAAGATTCAGTACTTC.

The CDR3 coding sequence is TGTGCCAGCAGTTTTGGGACAGGGGCCAACTATGGCTACACCTTC. It specifies CASSFGTGANYGYTF. V and J are TRBV12-3 or TRBV12-4 and TRBJ1-2; 10 bases match TRBD1. The CDR3 is made up of 15 amino acids. Unmatched junction bases numbered 3, after V lost 3 bases and J lost 2 bases.

Of note for this clonotype: The junction differs from germline at one of its ends, possibly a read error. This chain joins TRBV19 and TRBJ2-3; 7 nucleotides agree with TRBD2. Germline V gene data show CDR1 as LNHDA and CDR2 as SQIVND (reference sequence). The CDR3 contains 14 residues. CDR3 sequence: CASSIAGGADTEYF. The CDR3 DNA reads TGTGCCAGTAGTATAGCGGGAGGTGCCGATACGGAGTATTTC. Supplemented by reference TRBV19 and TRBJ2-3, the full variable domain reads DGGITQSPKYLFRKEGQNVTLSCEQNLNHDAMYWYRQDPGQGLRLIYYSQIVNDFQKGDIAEGYSVSREKKESFPLTVTSAQKNPTAFYLCASSIAGGADTEYFGPGTRLTVL.